This TCR beta chain was identified during a study of T cells in Graves' hyperthyroidism and ophthalmopathy. TCR beta CDR3 region amplification was performed from RNA transcripts. The primer set for the first-round RT-PCR of the TCR CDR3 was HTBI. Each CDR3 protein gets one entry after TCRdb re-called the multiplex PCR reads with MiXCR. This sample has approximately 710,000 distinct CDR3 sequences, with approximately 15% found just once. This CDR3 contains 16 residues. Per the germline V gene, CDR1 is SGHDN and CDR2 is FVKESK. Comments on this clonotype: Mismatch with germline at one junction end may stem from a read error.

A patient was excluded if there was uncontrolled infection, other autoimmune disease, pregnancy or lactation. Based on clinical symptoms, serum thyroxine and TRAb, thyroid ultrasound and orbital computed tomography, diagnoses were reached. PBMCs were obtained from 10 ml fresh peripheral blood. The clonotype originates from a man aged 50 to 59 with Graves' hyperthyroidism. V is TRBV14 and J is TRBJ2-2; maybe TRBD1 (6 bases). What was sequenced was blood. The CDR3 protein is CASSRTGIANTGEMFF. The DNA for the CDR3 is TGTGCCAGCAGCCGTACAGGGATCGCGAACACCGGGGAGATGTTTTTT.